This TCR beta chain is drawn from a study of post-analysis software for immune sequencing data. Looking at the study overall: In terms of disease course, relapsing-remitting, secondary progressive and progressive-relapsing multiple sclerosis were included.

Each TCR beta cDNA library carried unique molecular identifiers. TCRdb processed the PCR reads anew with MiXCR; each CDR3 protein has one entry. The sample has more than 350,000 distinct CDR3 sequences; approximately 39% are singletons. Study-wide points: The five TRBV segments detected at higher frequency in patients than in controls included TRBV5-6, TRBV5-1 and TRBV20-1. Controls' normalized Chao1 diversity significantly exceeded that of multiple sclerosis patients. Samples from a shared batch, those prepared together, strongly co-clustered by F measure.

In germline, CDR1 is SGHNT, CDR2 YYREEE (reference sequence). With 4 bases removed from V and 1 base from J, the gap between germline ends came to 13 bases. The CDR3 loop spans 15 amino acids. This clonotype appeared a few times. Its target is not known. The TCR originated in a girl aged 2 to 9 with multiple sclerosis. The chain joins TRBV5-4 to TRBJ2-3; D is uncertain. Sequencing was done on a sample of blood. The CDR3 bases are TGTGCCAGCAGCCTCAAATCGGGCGGCACAGATACGCAGTATTTT. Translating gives CASSLKSGGTDTQYF.